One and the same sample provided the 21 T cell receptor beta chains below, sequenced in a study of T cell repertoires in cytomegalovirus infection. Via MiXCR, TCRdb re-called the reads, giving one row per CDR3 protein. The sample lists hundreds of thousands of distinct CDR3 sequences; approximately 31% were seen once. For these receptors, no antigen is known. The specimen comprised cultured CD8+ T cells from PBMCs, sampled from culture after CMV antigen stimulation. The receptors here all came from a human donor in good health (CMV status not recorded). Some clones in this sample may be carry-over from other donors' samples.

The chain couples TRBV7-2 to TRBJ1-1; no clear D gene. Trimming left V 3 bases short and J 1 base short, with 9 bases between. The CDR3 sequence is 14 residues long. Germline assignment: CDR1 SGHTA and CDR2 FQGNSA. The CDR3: CASSFITANTEAFF. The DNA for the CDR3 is TGTGCCAGCAGCTTTATTACGGCGAACACTGAAGCTTTCTTT.

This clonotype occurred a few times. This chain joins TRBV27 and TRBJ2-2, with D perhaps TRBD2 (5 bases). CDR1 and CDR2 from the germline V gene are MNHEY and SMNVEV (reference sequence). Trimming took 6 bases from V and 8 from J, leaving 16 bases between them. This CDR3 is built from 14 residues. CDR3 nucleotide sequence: TGTGCCAGCAGCCCTCTTACTTGGAGGGGGGAGCTGTTTTTT. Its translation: CASSPLTWRGELFF.

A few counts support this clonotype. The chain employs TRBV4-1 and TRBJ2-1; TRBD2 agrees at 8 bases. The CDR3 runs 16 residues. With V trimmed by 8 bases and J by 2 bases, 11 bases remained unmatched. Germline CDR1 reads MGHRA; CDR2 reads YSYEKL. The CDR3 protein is CASGARGGGAYNEQFF. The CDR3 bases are TGCGCCAGCGGGGCCCGGGGGGGGGGCGCCTACAATGAGCAGTTCTTC.

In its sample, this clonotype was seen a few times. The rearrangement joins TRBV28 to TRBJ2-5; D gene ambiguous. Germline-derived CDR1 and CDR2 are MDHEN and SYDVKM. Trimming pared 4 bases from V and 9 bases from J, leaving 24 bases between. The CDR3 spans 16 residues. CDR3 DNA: TGTGCCAGCAGTTACATCGACACGCGCGACAATAAGGCCCAGTACTTC. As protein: CASSYIDTRDNKAQYF.

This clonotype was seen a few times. The CDR3 coding sequence is TGTGCCAGCAGCTTGGGTACAGGGAGGCAGTTCTTC. As protein: CASSLGTGRQFF. The chain carries TRBV5-8 and TRBJ2-1, with TRBD1 as a possible D gene (6 bases). The germline V gene encodes CDR1 SGHTS and CDR2 YDEGEE. This CDR3 spans 12 amino acids. V lost 0 bases and J lost 12, with 10 bases in between.

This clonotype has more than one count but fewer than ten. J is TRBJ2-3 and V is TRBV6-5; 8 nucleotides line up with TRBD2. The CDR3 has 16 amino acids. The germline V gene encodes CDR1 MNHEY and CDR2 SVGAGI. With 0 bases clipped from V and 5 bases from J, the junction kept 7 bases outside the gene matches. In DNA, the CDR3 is TGTGCCAGCAGTTACTCGAGGAGCGGGGGAGTAGATACGCAGTATTTT. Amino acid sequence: CASSYSRSGGVDTQYF.

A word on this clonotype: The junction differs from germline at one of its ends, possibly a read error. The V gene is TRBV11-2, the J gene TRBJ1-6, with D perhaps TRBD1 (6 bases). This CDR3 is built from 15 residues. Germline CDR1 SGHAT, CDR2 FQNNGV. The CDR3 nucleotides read TGTGTCAGCAGCTTAGGGACACACAATAATTCACCCCTCCACTTT. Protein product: CVSSLGTHNNSPLHF.

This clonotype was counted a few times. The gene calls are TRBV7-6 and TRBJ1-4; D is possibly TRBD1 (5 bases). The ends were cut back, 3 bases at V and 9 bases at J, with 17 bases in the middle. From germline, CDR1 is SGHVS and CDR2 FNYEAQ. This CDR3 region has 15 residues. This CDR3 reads CASSLSLVQDKKLFF. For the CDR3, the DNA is TGTGCCAGCAGCTTGTCGTTAGTACAGGATAAAAAACTGTTTTTT.

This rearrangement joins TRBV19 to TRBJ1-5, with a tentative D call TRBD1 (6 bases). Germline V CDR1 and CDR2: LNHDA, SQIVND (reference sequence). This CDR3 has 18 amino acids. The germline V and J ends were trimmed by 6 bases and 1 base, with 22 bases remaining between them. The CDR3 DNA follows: TGTGCCAGTAGAACACAGGGATCTTACCTTTCCAGCAATCAGCCCCAGCATTTT. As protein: CASRTQGSYLSSNQPQHF.

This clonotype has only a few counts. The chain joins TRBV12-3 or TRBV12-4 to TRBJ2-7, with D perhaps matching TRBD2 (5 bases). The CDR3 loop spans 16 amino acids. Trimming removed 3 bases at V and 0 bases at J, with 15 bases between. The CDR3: CASSFALPGFSYEQYF. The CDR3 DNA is TGTGCCAGCAGTTTCGCTCTACCGGGGTTCTCCTACGAGCAGTACTTC.

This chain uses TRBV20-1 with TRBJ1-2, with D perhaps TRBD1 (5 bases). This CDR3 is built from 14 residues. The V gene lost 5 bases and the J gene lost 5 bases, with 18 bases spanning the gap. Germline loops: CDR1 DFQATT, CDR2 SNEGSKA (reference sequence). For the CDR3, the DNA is TGCAGTGCTTCCAAGGCGGGGGACGATTATGGCTACACCTTC. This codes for CSASKAGDDYGYTF.

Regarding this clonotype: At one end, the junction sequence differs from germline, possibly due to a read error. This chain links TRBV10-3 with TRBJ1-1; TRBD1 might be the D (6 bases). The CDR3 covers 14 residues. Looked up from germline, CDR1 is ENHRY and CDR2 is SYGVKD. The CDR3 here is CASGREGGGKEAFF. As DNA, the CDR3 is TGCGCCTCGGGGAGAGAGGGGGGGGGCAAGGAAGCTTTCTTT.

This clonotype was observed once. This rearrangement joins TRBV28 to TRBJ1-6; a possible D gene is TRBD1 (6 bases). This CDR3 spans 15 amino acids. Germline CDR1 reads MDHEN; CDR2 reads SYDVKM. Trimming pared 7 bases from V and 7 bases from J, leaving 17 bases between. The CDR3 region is CASNKRGGLNSPLHF. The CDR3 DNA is TGTGCCAGCAATAAGAGGGGGGGGCTAAATTCACCCCTCCACTTT.

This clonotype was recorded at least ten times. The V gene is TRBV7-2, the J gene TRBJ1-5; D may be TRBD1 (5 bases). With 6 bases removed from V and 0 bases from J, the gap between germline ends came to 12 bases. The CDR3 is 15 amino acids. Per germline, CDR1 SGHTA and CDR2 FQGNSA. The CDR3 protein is CASSHGGYSNQPQHF. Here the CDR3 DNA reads TGTGCCAGCAGTCATGGGGGGTATAGCAATCAGCCCCAGCATTTT.

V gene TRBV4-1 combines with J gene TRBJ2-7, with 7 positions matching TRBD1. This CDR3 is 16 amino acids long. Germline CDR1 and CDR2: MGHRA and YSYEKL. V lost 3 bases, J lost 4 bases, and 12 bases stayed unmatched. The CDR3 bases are TGCGCCAGCAGCCAGCATGTCGGGACAGCCACTTACGAGCAGTACTTC. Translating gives CASSQHVGTATYEQYF.

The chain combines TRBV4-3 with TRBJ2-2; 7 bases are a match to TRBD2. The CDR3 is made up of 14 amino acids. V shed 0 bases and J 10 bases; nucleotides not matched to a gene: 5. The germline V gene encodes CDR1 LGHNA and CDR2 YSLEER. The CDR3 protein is CASSQDAGEEELFF. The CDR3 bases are TGCGCCAGCAGCCAAGATGCGGGGGAGGAGGAGCTGTTTTTT.

The CDR3 loop reads CASYDRINEKLFF. The CDR3 bases are TGTGCCAGCTACGACAGAATAAATGAAAAACTGTTTTTT. The chain links TRBV6-6 to TRBJ1-4, with a possible D match to TRBD1 (5 bases). Trimming took 8 bases from V and 5 from J, leaving 12 bases between them. The CDR3 extends over 13 amino acids. CDR1 is MNHNY, CDR2 SVGAGI, per germline (reference sequence).

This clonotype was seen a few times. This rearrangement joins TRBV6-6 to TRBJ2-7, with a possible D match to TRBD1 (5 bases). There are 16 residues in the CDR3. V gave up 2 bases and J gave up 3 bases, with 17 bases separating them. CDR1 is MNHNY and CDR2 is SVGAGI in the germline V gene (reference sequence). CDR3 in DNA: TGTGCCAGCAGTTACCCCCAGGGCCATCCAGACTACGAGCAGTACGTC. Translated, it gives CASSYPQGHPDYEQYV.

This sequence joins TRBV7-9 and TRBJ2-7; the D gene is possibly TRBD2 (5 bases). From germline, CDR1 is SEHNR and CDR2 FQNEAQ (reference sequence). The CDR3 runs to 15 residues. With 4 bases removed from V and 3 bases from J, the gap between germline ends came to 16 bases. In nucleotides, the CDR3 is TGTGCCAGCAGCTCTCCCGGGGAGTCCTTCTACGAGCAGTACTTC. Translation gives CASSSPGESFYEQYF.

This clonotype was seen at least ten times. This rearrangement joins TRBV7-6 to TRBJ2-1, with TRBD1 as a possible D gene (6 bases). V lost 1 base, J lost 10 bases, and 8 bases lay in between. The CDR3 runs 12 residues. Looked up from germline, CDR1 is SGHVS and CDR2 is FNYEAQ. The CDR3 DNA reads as TGTGCCAGCAGCTTAGACGACAGGGAGCAGTTCTTC. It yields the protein CASSLDDREQFF. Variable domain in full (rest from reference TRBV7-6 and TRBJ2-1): GAGVSQSPRYKVTKRGQDVALRCDPISGHVSLYWYRQALGQGPEFLTYFNYEAQQDKSGLPNDRFSAERPEGSISTLTIQRTEQRDSAMYRCASSLDDREQFFGPGTRLTVL.

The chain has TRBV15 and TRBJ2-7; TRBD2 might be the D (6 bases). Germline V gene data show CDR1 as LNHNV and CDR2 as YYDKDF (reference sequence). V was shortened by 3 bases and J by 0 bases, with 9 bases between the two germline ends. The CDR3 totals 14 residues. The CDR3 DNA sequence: TGTGCCACCAGCAGGGGGGACTCCTCCTACGAGCAGTACTTC. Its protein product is CATSRGDSSYEQYF.